There are a few counts of the clone carrying this T cell receptor beta chain. RNA extraction and reverse transcription yielded cDNA as sequencing template. The repertoire was sequenced with immunoSEQ multiplex PCR; TCRdb's copy has only in-frame clones and lacks some. The table lists about 120,000 clones, roughly 69% of them singletons, with about 3% in the top ten. This entry belongs to a study of CD8+ T cells in alopecia areata. The CDR3 is made up of 15 amino acids. Trimming removed 5 bases from V and 6 bases from J; junction bases left unmatched: 12. Germline loops: CDR1 SGHRS, CDR2 YFSETQ. The chain joins TRBV5-1 to TRBJ2-3; 7 bases are shared with TRBD2. Sequencing was carried out using CD4+ T cells sorted from blood. This receptor was taken from a human donor in good health. The CDR3 region is CASSGGGAGSDTQYF. CDR3 nucleotide sequence: TGCGCCAGCAGTGGGGGAGGAGCGGGGTCGGATACGCAGTATTTT.